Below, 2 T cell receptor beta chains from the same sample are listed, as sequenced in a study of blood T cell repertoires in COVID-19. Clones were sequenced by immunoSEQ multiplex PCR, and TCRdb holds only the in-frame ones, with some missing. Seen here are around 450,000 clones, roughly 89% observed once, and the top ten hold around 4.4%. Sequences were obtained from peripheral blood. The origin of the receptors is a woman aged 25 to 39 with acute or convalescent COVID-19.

The CDR3 region is CASSVTQGLNTEAFF. For the CDR3, the DNA is TGTGCCAGCAGCGTAACACAGGGCCTGAACACTGAAGCTTTCTTT. The V gene is TRBV9, the J gene TRBJ1-1, with D maybe TRBD1 (6 bases). Germline V lookup: CDR1 SGDLS, CDR2 YYNGEE. Trimming took off 1 base at V and 0 bases at J, with 10 bases between the two ends. This CDR3 is 15 amino acids long.

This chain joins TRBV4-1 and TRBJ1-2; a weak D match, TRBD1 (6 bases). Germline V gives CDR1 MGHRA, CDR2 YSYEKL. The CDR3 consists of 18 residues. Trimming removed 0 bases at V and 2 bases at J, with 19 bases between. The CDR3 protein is CASSQESPGVVSNYGYTF. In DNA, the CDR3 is TGCGCCAGCAGCCAAGAAAGCCCAGGGGTTGTGTCAAACTATGGCTACACCTTC.